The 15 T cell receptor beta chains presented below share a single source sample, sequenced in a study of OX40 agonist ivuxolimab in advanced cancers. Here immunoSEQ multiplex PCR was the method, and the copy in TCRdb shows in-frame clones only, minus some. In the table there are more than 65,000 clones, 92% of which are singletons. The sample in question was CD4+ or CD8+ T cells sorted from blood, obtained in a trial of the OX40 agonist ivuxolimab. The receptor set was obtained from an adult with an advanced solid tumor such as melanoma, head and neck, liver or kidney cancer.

The CDR3 protein is CASSLSGASSGNTIYF. CDR3 sequence (DNA): TGTGCCAGCAGCTTATCGGGGGCGAGCTCTGGAAACACCATATATTTT. V and J are TRBV7-2 and TRBJ1-3, with a tentative D call TRBD1 (6 bases). The CDR3 length is 16 residues. V lost 2 bases and J 0 bases, leaving 11 bases between the germline ends. From germline, CDR1 is SGHTA and CDR2 FQGNSA.

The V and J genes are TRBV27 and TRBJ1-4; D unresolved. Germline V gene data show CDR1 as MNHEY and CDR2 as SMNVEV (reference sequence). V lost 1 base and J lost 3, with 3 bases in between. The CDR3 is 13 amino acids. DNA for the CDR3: TGTGCCAGCAGTTTATGGGCTAATGAAAAACTGTTTTTT. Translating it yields CASSLWANEKLFF.

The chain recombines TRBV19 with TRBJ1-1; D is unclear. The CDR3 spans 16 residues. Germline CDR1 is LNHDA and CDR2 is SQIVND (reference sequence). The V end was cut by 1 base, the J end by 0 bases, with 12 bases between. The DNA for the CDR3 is TGTGCCAGTAGTATAGGTGTTGGCCTTTTGAACACTGAAGCTTTCTTT. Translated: CASSIGVGLLNTEAFF.

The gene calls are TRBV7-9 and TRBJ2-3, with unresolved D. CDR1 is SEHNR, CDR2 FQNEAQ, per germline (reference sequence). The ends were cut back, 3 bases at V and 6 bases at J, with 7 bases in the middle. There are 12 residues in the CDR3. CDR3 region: CASSFGADTQYF. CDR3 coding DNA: TGTGCCAGCAGCTTTGGCGCTGATACGCAGTATTTT.

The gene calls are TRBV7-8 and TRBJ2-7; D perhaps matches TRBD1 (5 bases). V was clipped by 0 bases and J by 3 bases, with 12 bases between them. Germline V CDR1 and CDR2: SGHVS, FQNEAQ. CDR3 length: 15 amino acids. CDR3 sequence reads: CASSLAAGKLYEQYF. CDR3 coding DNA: TGTGCCAGCAGCTTAGCCGCAGGGAAACTCTACGAGCAGTACTTC.

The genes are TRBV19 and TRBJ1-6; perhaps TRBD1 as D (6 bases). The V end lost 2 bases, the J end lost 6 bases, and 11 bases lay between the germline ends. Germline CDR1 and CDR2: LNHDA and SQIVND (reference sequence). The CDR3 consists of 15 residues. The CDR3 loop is CASSIRGDGNSPLHF. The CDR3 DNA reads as TGTGCCAGTAGTATAAGGGGGGACGGTAATTCACCCCTCCACTTT.

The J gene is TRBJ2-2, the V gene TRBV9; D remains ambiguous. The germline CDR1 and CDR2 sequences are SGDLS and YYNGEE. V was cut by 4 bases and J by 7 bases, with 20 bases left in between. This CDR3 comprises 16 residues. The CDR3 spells CASSSNVLTADGELFF. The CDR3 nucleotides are TGTGCCAGCAGCTCCAATGTTTTGACGGCGGACGGGGAGCTGTTTTTT.

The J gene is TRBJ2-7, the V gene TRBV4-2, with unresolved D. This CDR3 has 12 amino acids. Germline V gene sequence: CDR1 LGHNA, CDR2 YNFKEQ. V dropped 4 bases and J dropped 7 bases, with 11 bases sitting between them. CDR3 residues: CASSLGPGEQYF. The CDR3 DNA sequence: TGTGCCAGCAGCCTAGGGCCAGGAGAGCAGTACTTC.

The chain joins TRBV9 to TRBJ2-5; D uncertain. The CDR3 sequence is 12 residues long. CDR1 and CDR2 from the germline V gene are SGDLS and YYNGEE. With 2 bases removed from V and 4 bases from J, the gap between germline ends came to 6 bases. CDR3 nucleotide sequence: TGTGCCAGCAGCGTTTTGGGAGAGACCCAGTACTTC. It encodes CASSVLGETQYF.

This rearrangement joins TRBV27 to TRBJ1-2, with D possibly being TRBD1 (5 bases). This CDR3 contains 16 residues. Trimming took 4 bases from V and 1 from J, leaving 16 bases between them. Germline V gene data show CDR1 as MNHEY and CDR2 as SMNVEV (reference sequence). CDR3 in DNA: TGTGCCAGCAGTTCCCGCATGACAGTTTTTAACTATGGCTACACCTTC. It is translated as CASSSRMTVFNYGYTF.

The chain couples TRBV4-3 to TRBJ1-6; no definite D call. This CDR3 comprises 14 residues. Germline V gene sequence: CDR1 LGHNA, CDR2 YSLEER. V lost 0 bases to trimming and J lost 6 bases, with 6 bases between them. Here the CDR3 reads CASSQDLVNSPLHF. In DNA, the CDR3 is TGCGCCAGCAGCCAAGATCTCGTTAATTCACCCCTCCACTTT.

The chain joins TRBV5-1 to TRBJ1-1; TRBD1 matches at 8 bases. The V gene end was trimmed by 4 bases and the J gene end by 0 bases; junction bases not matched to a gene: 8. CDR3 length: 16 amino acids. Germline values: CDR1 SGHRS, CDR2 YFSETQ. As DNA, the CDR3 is TGCGCCAGCAGCGTCTCCGGGACAGGTATGAACACTGAAGCTTTCTTT. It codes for CASSVSGTGMNTEAFF.

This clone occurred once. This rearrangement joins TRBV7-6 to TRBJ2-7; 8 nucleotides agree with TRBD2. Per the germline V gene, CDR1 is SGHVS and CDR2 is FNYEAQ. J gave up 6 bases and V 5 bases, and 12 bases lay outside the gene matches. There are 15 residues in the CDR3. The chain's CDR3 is CASSLRGGVDLEQYF. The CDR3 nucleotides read TGTGCCAGCAGCCTCCGGGGGGGGGTTGACCTCGAGCAGTACTTC.

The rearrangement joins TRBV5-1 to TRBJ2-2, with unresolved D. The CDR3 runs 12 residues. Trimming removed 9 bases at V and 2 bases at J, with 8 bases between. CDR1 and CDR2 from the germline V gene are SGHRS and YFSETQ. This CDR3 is CATELNTGELFF. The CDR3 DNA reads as TGCGCCACCGAATTAAACACCGGGGAGCTGTTTTTT.

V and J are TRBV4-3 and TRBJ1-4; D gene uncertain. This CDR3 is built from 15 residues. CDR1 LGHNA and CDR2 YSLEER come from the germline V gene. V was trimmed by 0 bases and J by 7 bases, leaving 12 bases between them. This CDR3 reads CASSQDRGLGEKLFF. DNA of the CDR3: TGCGCCAGCAGCCAAGATAGAGGGCTTGGTGAAAAACTGTTTTTT.